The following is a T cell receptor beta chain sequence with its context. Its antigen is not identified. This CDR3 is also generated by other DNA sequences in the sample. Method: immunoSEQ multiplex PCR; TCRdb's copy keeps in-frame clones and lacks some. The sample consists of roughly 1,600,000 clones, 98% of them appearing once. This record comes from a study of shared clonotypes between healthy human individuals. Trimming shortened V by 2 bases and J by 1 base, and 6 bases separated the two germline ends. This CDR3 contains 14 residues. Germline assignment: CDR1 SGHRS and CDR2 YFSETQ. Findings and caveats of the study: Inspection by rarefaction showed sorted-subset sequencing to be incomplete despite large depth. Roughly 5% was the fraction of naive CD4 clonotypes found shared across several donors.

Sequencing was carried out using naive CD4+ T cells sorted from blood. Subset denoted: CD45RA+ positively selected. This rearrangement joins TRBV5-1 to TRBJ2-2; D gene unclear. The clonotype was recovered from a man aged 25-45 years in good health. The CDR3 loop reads CASSFSGNTGELFF. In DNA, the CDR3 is TGCGCCAGCAGCTTTTCGGGGAACACCGGGGAGCTGTTTTTT.